This T cell receptor beta chain is from a study of T cells in Graves' hyperthyroidism and ophthalmopathy. Notes on the study in general: Researchers found most expanded thyroid clonotypes above 0.001 in blood as well.

Regions amplified from RNA transcripts were the TCR beta CDR3 regions. Using the HTBI primer set, a first-round RT-PCR was run on the TCR CDR3. Via MiXCR, TCRdb re-called the multiplex PCR reads, giving one row per CDR3 protein. The sample lists 500,000 to 750,000 distinct CDR3 sequences, 15% to 18% occurring once. This clonotype was recorded at least ten times. The antigen is not known. Trimming cost V 4 bases and J 6 bases, with 19 bases left between them. Germline V lookup: CDR1 ENHRY, CDR2 SYGVKD. The CDR3 loop spans 15 amino acids. What was sequenced was blood. This clonotype was obtained from a woman aged 25 to 39 with Graves' hyperthyroidism. J is TRBJ2-7 and V is TRBV10-3, with D possibly being TRBD1 (6 bases). As DNA, the CDR3 is TGTGCCATCAGTGCTCTGCTTATTGCCAGGGGCGAGCAGTACTTC. Its translation is CAISALLIARGEQYF.